A single sample gave rise to the 10 T cell receptor beta chains below, sequenced in a study of T-cell memory formation after mild COVID-19 (dated by TCRdb to the early 2020s). The library came from 5' RACE. Sequencing was carried out with an Illumina NovaSeq 6000. TCRdb cleaned the public reads at Q25 with fastp, built clones with MiXCR and kept in-frame beta chains. Merged by CDR3 protein, the rows form single entries marked with the most common genes and DNA. The sample table holds fewer than 700,000 distinct CDR3 sequences, of which roughly 18% were seen once. 12% of the sample goes to the ten largest clones. Sequencing was performed on PBMCs or a T cell subset sorted from them (not recorded which). These receptors all stem from an adult woman who had mild COVID-19 (a few samples of this study predate the infection). The sample titles of this study are shuffled in the database, so cell type and time point are left out; the donor was told from shared clones.

This chain links TRBV5-6 with TRBJ1-2, with TRBD1 matching over 8 bases. Germline CDR1 and CDR2: SGHDT and YYEEEE. V gave up 1 base and J gave up 8 bases; unmatched junction bases: 10. The CDR3 totals 15 residues. This chain's CDR3 is CASSLWAGGVKGYTF. CDR3 sequence (DNA): TGTGCCAGCAGCTTGTGGGCAGGGGGCGTGAAAGGCTACACCTTC.

The chain uses TRBV7-2 and TRBJ2-3, with 16 bases lining up with TRBD2. There are 15 residues in the CDR3. With V trimmed by 3 bases and J by 14 bases, 8 bases remained unmatched. Germline V CDR1 and CDR2: SGHTA, FQGNSA. In nucleotides, the CDR3 is TGTGCCAGCAGCTTTGAGCCCGGGACTAGCGGGAGGGCGTATTTT. This translates into CASSFEPGTSGRAYF.

This clonotype was recorded a few times. The chain employs TRBV6-5 and TRBJ2-5, with D perhaps matching TRBD1 (5 bases). Germline loops: CDR1 MNHEY, CDR2 SVGAGI. With 4 bases removed from V and 5 bases from J, the gap between germline ends came to 29 bases. This CDR3 has 19 residues. In DNA form, the CDR3 reads TGTGCCAGCAGTTCAACCACTCAAGCAAGGGCAGGGAACGTTGAGACCCAGTACTTC. Its protein product is CASSSTTQARAGNVETQYF.

This clonotype was observed a few times. This chain connects TRBV6-5 to TRBJ1-1, with 8 positions matching TRBD1. The germline CDR1 and CDR2 sequences are MNHEY and SVGAGI. The junction had 5 bases not matched to a gene; V was cut back by 7 bases and J by 1 base. This CDR3 contains 14 residues. The CDR3 DNA is TGTGCCAGCACTAGGGACAGGTCGAACACTGAAGCTTTCTTT. This codes for CASTRDRSNTEAFF.

This clonotype was seen more than once but under ten times. The rearrangement links TRBV3-1 to TRBJ1-6; 7 positions agree with TRBD1. The CDR3 sequence is 19 residues long. The V gene end was trimmed by 0 bases and the J gene end by 0 bases; junction bases not matched to a gene: 8. Germline CDR1 and CDR2: LGHDT and YNNKEL (reference sequence). CDR3 amino acids: CASSQDGGRGSSYNSPLHF. The CDR3 DNA reads as TGTGCCAGCAGCCAAGACGGAGGCAGGGGGAGCTCCTATAATTCACCCCTCCACTTT.

This clonotype has more than one count but fewer than ten. The genes are TRBV6-1 and TRBJ1-2; 7 bases fit TRBD1. This CDR3 spans 14 amino acids. Trimming cost V 6 bases and J 6 bases; bases outside gene matches: 10. The germline CDR1 and CDR2 sequences are MNHNS and SASEGT. DNA of the CDR3: TGTGCCAGCAGCACAACCGGGACAGCCCATGGCTACACCTTC. This translates into CASSTTGTAHGYTF.

This clonotype showed up just a few times. The chain recombines TRBV9 with TRBJ1-1, with D perhaps TRBD1 (6 bases). Between the trimmed V and J ends, which lost 4 bases and 1 base, there was a span of 14 bases. CDR1 is SGDLS and CDR2 is YYNGEE in the germline V gene. The CDR3 covers 15 residues. This CDR3 reads CASSPLGGENTEAFF. The CDR3 nucleotides read TGTGCCAGCAGCCCCCTCGGGGGCGAGAACACTGAAGCTTTCTTT.

The chain employs TRBV30 and TRBJ2-5; D ambiguous. The V and J ends lost 2 bases and 4 bases respectively, with 17 bases between them. CDR3 length: 15 amino acids. Germline CDR1 and CDR2: GTSNPN and SVGIG (reference sequence). CDR3 in DNA: TGTGCCTGGAGTCTCAGTCTGGCGCTGGGAGAGACCCAGTACTTC. It is translated as CAWSLSLALGETQYF.

The chain has TRBV7-8 and TRBJ1-3; 9 nucleotides line up with TRBD1. The CDR3 is 17 amino acids. The germline gives CDR1 SGHVS, CDR2 FQNEAQ. V was pared by 3 bases and J by 0 bases, with 6 bases of the junction left unmatched. CDR3 loop: CASSLGQGPNSGNTIYF. The CDR3 coding sequence is TGTGCCAGCAGCTTGGGACAGGGCCCCAACTCTGGAAACACCATATATTTT. The whole variable domain, filled in from reference TRBV7-8 and TRBJ1-3, reads GAGVSQSPRYKVAKRGQDVALRCDPISGHVSLFWYQQALGQGPEFLTYFQNEAQLDKSGLPSDRFFAERPEGSVSTLKIQRTQQEDSAVYLCASSLGQGPNSGNTIYFGEGSWLTVV.

This clonotype has a handful of counts. The J gene is TRBJ2-1, the V gene TRBV11-2; no reliable D call. The CDR3 is made up of 14 amino acids. Germline loops: CDR1 SGHAT, CDR2 FQNNGV. Trimming left V 7 bases short and J 6 bases short, with 16 bases between. CDR3 sequence: CASTVGRRGNEQFF. CDR3 in DNA: TGTGCCAGCACCGTGGGCCGGCGCGGCAATGAGCAGTTCTTC.